The 24 T cell receptor beta chains given below trace back to one sample, sequenced in a study of spatial heterogeneity in lung cancer (dated by TCRdb to between 2018 and 2020). Library method: 5' RACE. Instrument used: NextSeq 500. TCRdb cleaned the public reads at Q25 with fastp, built clones with MiXCR and kept in-frame beta chains. Rows with a matching CDR3 protein are joined into one entry that keeps the most common DNA and genes. Across this sample there are roughly 70,000 distinct CDR3 sequences, with 8% to 10% seen only once. The ten largest clones take up under 2.5% of the sample. The time point label of this sample denotes: blood at routine non-recurrence follow-up after resection. The specimen comprised PBMCs, sampled at follow-up. These receptors originate from a female donor with early-stage non-small cell lung cancer.

As to this clonotype: A read error may be the cause here, since a much bigger clone is one base away. This chain links TRBV29-1 with TRBJ2-3; no clear D. Germline CDR1 reads SQVTM; CDR2 reads ANQGSEA. The CDR3 is 14 residues long. This CDR3 is CSVEGSGTTDTQCF. DNA of the CDR3: TGCAGCGTTGAGGGCAGTGGTACCACAGATACGCAGTGTTTT.

This clonotype showed up many times. V and J are TRBV7-2 and TRBJ2-2; tentative D call: TRBD1 (6 bases). The V end lost 3 bases, the J end lost 1 base, and 9 bases lay between the germline ends. CDR1 and CDR2 from the germline V gene are SGHTA and FQGNSA. There are 15 residues in the CDR3. The CDR3 sequence: CASSLAGVNTGELFF. CDR3 DNA: TGTGCCAGCAGCTTGGCAGGGGTGAACACCGGGGAGCTGTTTTTT.

This chain connects TRBV20-1 to TRBJ2-1; TRBD2 is a possible D gene (6 bases). CDR1 is DFQATT and CDR2 is SNEGSKA in the germline V gene (reference sequence). The CDR3 consists of 13 residues. The V and J ends lost 8 bases and 10 bases respectively, with 21 bases between them. The CDR3 reads CSYSGGWPGEQFF. In DNA form, the CDR3 reads TGCAGTTATAGCGGCGGTTGGCCGGGCGAGCAGTTCTTC.

Comment on this clonotype: A much larger clonotype is one base distant, so this may be a read error. The V gene is TRBV6-5, the J gene TRBJ2-3; 7 bases align to TRBD2. CDR3 length: 17 residues. Per the germline V gene, CDR1 is MNHEY and CDR2 is SVGAGI. The CDR3 region has the DNA TGTGCCAGCAGTTACTCGGGGCTCCTGACTAGCACAGATACGCGGTATTTT. It codes for CASSYSGLLTSTDTRYF.

V usage is TRBV7-9 and J usage is TRBJ2-1, with 12 positions matching TRBD2. V was pared by 4 bases and J by 9 bases, with 10 bases of the junction left unmatched. This CDR3 is built from 16 residues. Per the germline V gene, CDR1 is SEHNR and CDR2 is FQNEAQ (reference sequence). CDR3 sequence reads: CASSSRRLAGDGEQFF. CDR3 sequence (DNA): TGTGCCAGCAGCTCCCGCAGACTAGCGGGAGACGGTGAGCAGTTCTTC.

This clonotype was seen only a few times. The chain employs TRBV27 and TRBJ1-2; 8 bases align to TRBD1. V gave up 3 bases and J gave up 7 bases; unmatched junction bases: 13. The germline gives CDR1 MNHEY, CDR2 SMNVEV (reference sequence). This CDR3 region has 16 residues. CDR3 residues: CASSLAGEARGLGYTF. CDR3 nucleotide sequence: TGTGCCAGCAGTTTGGCAGGGGAGGCCAGGGGGCTTGGCTACACCTTC.

This clonotype was recorded many times. The V gene is TRBV20-1, the J gene TRBJ2-1; 7 positions agree with TRBD2. CDR1 is DFQATT, CDR2 SNEGSKA, per germline (reference sequence). This CDR3 comprises 16 residues. V lost 0 bases to trimming and J lost 1 base; unmatched junction nucleotides: 6. CDR3 sequence reads: CSARDGSGNSYNEQFF. Written as DNA, the CDR3 is TGCAGTGCTAGAGATGGCAGCGGGAATTCCTACAATGAGCAGTTCTTC.

In its sample, this clonotype was seen many times. This rearrangement joins TRBV5-1 to TRBJ2-1; D not certain. The CDR3 is 15 residues long. Deletions cut 3 bases from V and 4 bases from J, with 14 bases between. The germline V gene encodes CDR1 SGHRS and CDR2 YFSETQ. This CDR3 reads CASSSPSYGYNEQFF. In DNA, the CDR3 is TGCGCCAGCAGCTCACCTTCCTACGGTTACAATGAGCAGTTCTTC.

Many counts were recorded for this clonotype. V is TRBV29-1 and J is TRBJ1-3, with D uncertain. There are 12 residues in the CDR3. Trimming took off 6 bases at V and 0 bases at J, with 6 bases between the two ends. Germline CDR1 and CDR2: SQVTM and ANQGSEA. The DNA of the CDR3 is TGCAGCGTGCGCAACTCTGGAAACACCATATATTTT. Its protein product is CSVRNSGNTIYF.

This clonotype was seen only a few times. V and J are TRBV7-9 and TRBJ2-2; tentatively, D is TRBD2 (6 bases). Trimming pared 2 bases from V and 8 bases from J, leaving 12 bases between. CDR1 SEHNR and CDR2 FQNEAQ come from the germline V gene (reference sequence). The CDR3 covers 14 residues. In DNA, the CDR3 is TGTGCCAGCAGCTTAACAATAGCGGCGGGGGAGCTGTTTTTT. Its protein product is CASSLTIAAGELFF. Supplemented by reference TRBV7-9 and TRBJ2-2, the full variable domain reads DTGVSQNPRHKITKRGQNVTFRCDPISEHNRLYWYRQTLGQGPEFLTYFQNEAQLEKSRLLSDRFSAERPKGSFSTLEIQRTEQGDSAMYLCASSLTIAAGELFFGEGSRLTVL.

This clonotype was counted many times. The chain has TRBV6-1 and TRBJ2-7; D not resolved. The germline gives CDR1 MNHNS, CDR2 SASEGT. Trimming shortened V by 8 bases and J by 1 base, and 15 bases separated the two germline ends. This CDR3 has 14 amino acids. DNA of the CDR3: TGTGCCAGCTGGAAAAGTGGTGGGTCCTACGAGCAGTACTTC. This translates into CASWKSGGSYEQYF.

This rearrangement joins TRBV6-6 to TRBJ1-1; no clear D. V was shortened by 2 bases and J by 4 bases, with 11 bases between the two germline ends. The CDR3 runs 14 residues. CDR1 MNHNY and CDR2 SVGAGI come from the germline V gene (reference sequence). The CDR3 nucleotides are TGTGCCAGCAGTTACCCTCCCCGGAGCACTGAAGCTTTCTTT. Protein: CASSYPPRSTEAFF.

This clonotype was counted at least ten times. This chain joins TRBV3-1 and TRBJ2-2; TRBD2 matches at 9 bases. CDR1 and CDR2 from the germline V gene are LGHDT and YNNKEL (reference sequence). This CDR3 region has 18 residues. J was trimmed by 1 base and V by 0 bases; bases with no gene match: 6. The CDR3 loop reads CASSQDIGLARNTGELFF. The CDR3 DNA follows: TGTGCCAGCAGCCAAGATATCGGACTAGCGAGGAACACCGGGGAGCTGTTTTTT. The variable domain in full, with the rest retrieved from reference TRBV3-1 and TRBJ2-2, is DTAVSQTPKYLVTQMGNDKSIKCEQNLGHDTMYWYKQDSKKFLKIMFSYNNKELIINETVPNRFSPKSPDKAHLNLHINSLELGDSAVYFCASSQDIGLARNTGELFFGEGSRLTVL.

The chain carries TRBV30 and TRBJ1-2, with D uncertain. This CDR3 spans 15 amino acids. Germline CDR1 is GTSNPN and CDR2 is SVGIG (reference sequence). V lost 3 bases and J 4 bases, leaving 18 bases between the germline ends. The CDR3, as DNA: TGTGCCTGGAGCCCCGAGCCCGGGGATCCCTATGGCTACACCTTC. Encoded protein: CAWSPEPGDPYGYTF.

This clonotype came up many times. The V and J genes are TRBV9 and TRBJ1-2; possible D gene TRBD1, 6 bases. Looked up from germline, CDR1 is SGDLS and CDR2 is YYNGEE. Trimming left V 4 bases short and J 8 bases short, with 15 bases between. The CDR3 runs 13 residues. In DNA form, the CDR3 reads TGTGCCAGCAGCCTGAGTTCAGGGGACGGCTACACCTTC. Amino acids: CASSLSSGDGYTF.

This clonotype came up many times. The gene calls are TRBV21-1 and TRBJ1-2; the table names TRBD1, a call not compared with the DNA. TRBV21-1 is a pseudogene. There are 13 residues in the CDR3. Here the CDR3 DNA reads TGTGCCAGCAGCAAAACAGGGGGCTATGGCTACACCTTC. Translating it yields CASSKTGGYGYTF.

This clonotype came up many times. The rearrangement uses TRBV18 and TRBJ2-1; 8 positions match TRBD1. The V and J ends lost 1 base and 7 bases, in that order; junction bases with no gene match: 3. CDR3 length: 14 amino acids. Germline loops: CDR1 KGHSH, CDR2 LQKENI. The CDR3, as DNA: TGTGCCAGCTCACCACTACAGGGGGGAAATGAGCAGTTCTTC. Translation gives CASSPLQGGNEQFF.

This clonotype was counted at least ten times. The rearrangement joins TRBV15 to TRBJ1-2; TRBD1 is a possible D gene (5 bases). CDR1 and CDR2 from the germline V gene are LNHNV and YYDKDF (reference sequence). V was clipped by 0 bases and J by 6 bases, with 8 bases between them. This CDR3 is 13 amino acids long. CDR3 sequence reads: CATSRDRDHGYTF. The CDR3 DNA reads as TGTGCCACCAGCAGAGACAGGGACCATGGCTACACCTTC.

This clonotype was counted only a few times. The chain combines TRBV4-1 with TRBJ1-1, with a tentative D call TRBD1 (5 bases). The germline V gene encodes CDR1 MGHRA and CDR2 YSYEKL. Trimming removed 4 bases at V and 4 bases at J, with 19 bases between. CDR3 length: 16 residues. The CDR3 bases are TGCGCCAGCAGCCCTTTATTTAGCACAGGTTTCACTGAAGCTTTCTTT. It encodes CASSPLFSTGFTEAFF.

This clonotype was found a few times. The genes are TRBV20-1 and TRBJ2-2; D call uncertain. Germline CDR1 DFQATT, CDR2 SNEGSKA (reference sequence). CDR3 length: 14 amino acids. V was pared by 2 bases and J by 0 bases, with 7 bases between. The CDR3 here is CSARRDPNTGELFF. The CDR3, as DNA: TGCAGTGCTAGACGTGATCCGAACACCGGGGAGCTGTTTTTT.

This clonotype showed up many times. CDR3 region: CATSEGQGPSDIQYF. CDR3 nucleotides: TGTGCCACCAGTGAAGGACAGGGGCCCTCCGACATTCAGTACTTC. V gene TRBV24-1 combines with J gene TRBJ2-4; 9 bases are a match to TRBD1. This CDR3 has 15 residues. Germline V gene lookup returns CDR1 KGHDR and CDR2 SFDVKD. Germline trimming cut 4 bases from V and 8 bases from J; bases unmatched to any gene: 8.

In its sample, this clonotype was seen many times. The chain combines TRBV5-1 with TRBJ2-1, with no clear D. Germline CDR1 SGHRS, CDR2 YFSETQ. CDR3 length equals 14 residues. With 2 bases removed from V and 6 bases from J, the gap between germline ends came to 12 bases. DNA of the CDR3: TGCGCCAGCAGCTTTGGCCCGTCAGGCAATGAGCAGTTCTTC. Translated, it gives CASSFGPSGNEQFF.

This rearrangement joins TRBV7-8 to TRBJ1-4, with 10 bases fitting TRBD1. Germline CDR1 and CDR2: SGHVS and FQNEAQ. The length of the CDR3 is 15 residues. V shed 6 bases, J shed 8 bases, and the junction held 9 bases outside the gene matches. The CDR3 DNA follows: TGTGCCAGCAGTTTTCGACGGGACAGGGGAGAAAAACTGTTTTTT. Translating it yields CASSFRRDRGEKLFF.

This clonotype was found many times. This chain joins TRBV7-2 and TRBJ2-5; 7 nucleotides align to TRBD1. This CDR3 contains 16 residues. CDR1 SGHTA and CDR2 FQGNSA come from the germline V gene. J gave up 5 bases and V 1 base, and 10 bases lay outside the gene matches. The CDR3 nucleotides are TGTGCCAGCAGCTTAGGAGGGGGCTCCTTGCGGGAGACCCAGTACTTC. It codes for CASSLGGGSLRETQYF. The variable domain in full, with the rest retrieved from reference TRBV7-2 and TRBJ2-5, is GAGVSQSPSNKVTEKGKDVELRCDPISGHTALYWYRQSLGQGLEFLIYFQGNSAPDKSGLPSDRFSAERTGGSVSTLTIQRTQQEDSAVYLCASSLGGGSLRETQYFGPGTRLLVL.